The sample holds many counts of the clone carrying this T cell receptor (beta chain). RNA transcripts served as the template for amplifying TCR beta CDR3 regions. First-round RT-PCR targeting the TCR CDR3 was performed with the HTBI primer set. TCRdb reanalysed the multiplex PCR reads using MiXCR and keeps one entry per CDR3 protein. The sample carries approximately 370,000 distinct CDR3 sequences, about 18% recorded once. This CDR3 spans 14 amino acids. V lost 6 bases, J lost 4 bases, and 15 bases lay in between. Germline V gives CDR1 SNHLY, CDR2 FYNNEI. This specimen belongs to a study of T cells in Graves' hyperthyroidism and ophthalmopathy.

V and J are TRBV2 and TRBJ1-2; no clear D. The source of this sequence is a woman under 40 with Graves' hyperthyroidism that later progressed to Graves' ophthalmopathy. The sequencing input was blood. Here the CDR3 reads CASRLEGNGYGYTF. CDR3 sequence (DNA): TGTGCCAGCAGGTTAGAAGGGAATGGCTATGGCTACACCTTC.